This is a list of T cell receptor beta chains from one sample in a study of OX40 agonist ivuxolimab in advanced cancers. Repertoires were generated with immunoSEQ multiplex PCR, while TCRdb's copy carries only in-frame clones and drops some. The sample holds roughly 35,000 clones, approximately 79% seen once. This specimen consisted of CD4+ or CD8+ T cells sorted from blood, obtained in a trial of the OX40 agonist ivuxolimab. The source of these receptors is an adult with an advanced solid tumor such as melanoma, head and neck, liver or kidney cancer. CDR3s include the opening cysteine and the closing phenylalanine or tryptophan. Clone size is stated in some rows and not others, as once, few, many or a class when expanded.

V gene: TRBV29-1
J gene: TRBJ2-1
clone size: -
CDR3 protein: CSFWKSRGGAGVDEQFF

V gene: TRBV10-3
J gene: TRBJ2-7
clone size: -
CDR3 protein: CAISESFGFQYF

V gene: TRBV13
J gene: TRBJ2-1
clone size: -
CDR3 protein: CASSRGQRAYNEQFF

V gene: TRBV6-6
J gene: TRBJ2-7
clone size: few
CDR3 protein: CASIYKAGVYEQYF

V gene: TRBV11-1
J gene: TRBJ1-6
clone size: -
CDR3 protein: CASSPGQGIRGSPLHF

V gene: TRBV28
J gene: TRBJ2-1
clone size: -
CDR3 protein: CASSRRQGRNEQFF

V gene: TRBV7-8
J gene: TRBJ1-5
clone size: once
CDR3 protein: CASSLDRGKQPQHF

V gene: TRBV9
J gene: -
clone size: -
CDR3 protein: CASSVGRTSYEQYF

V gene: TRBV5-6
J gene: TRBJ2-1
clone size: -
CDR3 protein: CASSLGNEQFF

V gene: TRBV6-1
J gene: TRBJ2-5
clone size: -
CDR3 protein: CASTERPRGETQYF

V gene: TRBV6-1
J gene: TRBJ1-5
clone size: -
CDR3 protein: CASSVRSESSGIQPQHF

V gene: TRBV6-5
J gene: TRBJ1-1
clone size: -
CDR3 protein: CASSYSGQGGTEAFF

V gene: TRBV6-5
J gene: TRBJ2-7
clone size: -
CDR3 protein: CASSLAGTSYEQYF

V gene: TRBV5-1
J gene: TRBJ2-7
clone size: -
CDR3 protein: CASKARDSGIYEQYF

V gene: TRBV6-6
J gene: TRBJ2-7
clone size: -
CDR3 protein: CASSKTGVTYEQYF

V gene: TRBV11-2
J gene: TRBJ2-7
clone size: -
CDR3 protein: CASSTYEQYF

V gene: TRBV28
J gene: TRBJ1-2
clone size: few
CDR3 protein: CASSLNLLTGTDPANYGYTF

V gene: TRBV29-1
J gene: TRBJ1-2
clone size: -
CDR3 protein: CSVGAGSTNYGYTF

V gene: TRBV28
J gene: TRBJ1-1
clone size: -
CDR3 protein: CASTSSALNTEAFF

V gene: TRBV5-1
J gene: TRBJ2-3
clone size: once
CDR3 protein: CASSLASRGTDTQYF

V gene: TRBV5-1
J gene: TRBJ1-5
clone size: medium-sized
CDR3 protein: CASSLAPSTGANQPQHF

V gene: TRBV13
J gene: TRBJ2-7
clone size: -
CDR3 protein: CASSLGDSYEQYF

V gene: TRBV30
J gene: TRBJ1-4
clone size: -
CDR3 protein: CAWSQQGGEKLFF

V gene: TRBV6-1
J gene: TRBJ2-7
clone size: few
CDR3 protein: CASRAGVNYEQYF

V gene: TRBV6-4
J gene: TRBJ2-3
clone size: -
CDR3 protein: CASSESGFSDTQYF

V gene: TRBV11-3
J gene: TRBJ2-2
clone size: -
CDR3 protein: CASSLKESGELFF

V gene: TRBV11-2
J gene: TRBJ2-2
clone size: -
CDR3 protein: CASSLGRVNTGELFF

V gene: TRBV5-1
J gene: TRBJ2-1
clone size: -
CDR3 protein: CASSYGAGGYNEQFF

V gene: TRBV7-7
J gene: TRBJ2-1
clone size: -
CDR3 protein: CASSLAQGAYDEQFF

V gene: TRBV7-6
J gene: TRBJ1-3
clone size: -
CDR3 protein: CASSSRGQGWTGNTIYF

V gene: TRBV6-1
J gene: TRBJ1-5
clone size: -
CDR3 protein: CASSEGVNQPQHF

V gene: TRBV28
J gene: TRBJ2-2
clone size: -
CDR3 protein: CASITDREGTGELFF

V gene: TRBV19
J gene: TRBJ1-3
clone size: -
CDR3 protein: CASTRGRQDFVSGNTIYF

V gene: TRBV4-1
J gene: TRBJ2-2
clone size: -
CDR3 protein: CASSALNTGELFF

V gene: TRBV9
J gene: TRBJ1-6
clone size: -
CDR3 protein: CASSPKAGQNNSPLHF